What follows is one T cell receptor beta chain and its context. The sample holds other DNA sequences that translate to the same CDR3. Original data processing: Amplification with reference gene primers provided the estimates of nucleated cell counts. Profiling relied on immunoSEQ multiplex PCR, and the TCRdb table lists in-frame clones only, not all of them. V, J and clone size were drawn from that table, and D and trimming were deduced from the DNA. Of almost 400,000 clones in the sample, around 87% are singletons; the top ten hold approximately 0.96%. CDR3 length equals 15 residues. V lost 4 bases and J lost 4; bases outside the gene matches: 3. The germline V gene has CDR1 SGHTA and CDR2 FQGNSA. The study drew participants aged about 18 to 89 years from 20 to 30 US areas. This sample was included in a study of blood T cell repertoires in COVID-19. Looking at the study overall: From T cells, B-cell-depleted T cells, or PBMCs came the material, which was cDNA or gDNA.

The TCR sequence derives from a woman under 40 with acute COVID-19. The rearrangement joins TRBV7-2 to TRBJ2-1, with 11 bases that match TRBD2. Input material: PBMCs or T cells enriched from blood (not recorded which). Here the CDR3 DNA reads TGTGCCAGCAGCTCCCTAGCGGGGGGTTACAATGAGCAGTTCTTC. Amino acid sequence: CASSSLAGGYNEQFF. Full variable domain (remainder filled in from reference TRBV7-2 and TRBJ2-1): GAGVSQSPSNKVTEKGKDVELRCDPISGHTALYWYRQSLGQGLEFLIYFQGNSAPDKSGLPSDRFSAERTGGSVSTLTIQRTQQEDSAVYLCASSSLAGGYNEQFFGPGTRLTVL.